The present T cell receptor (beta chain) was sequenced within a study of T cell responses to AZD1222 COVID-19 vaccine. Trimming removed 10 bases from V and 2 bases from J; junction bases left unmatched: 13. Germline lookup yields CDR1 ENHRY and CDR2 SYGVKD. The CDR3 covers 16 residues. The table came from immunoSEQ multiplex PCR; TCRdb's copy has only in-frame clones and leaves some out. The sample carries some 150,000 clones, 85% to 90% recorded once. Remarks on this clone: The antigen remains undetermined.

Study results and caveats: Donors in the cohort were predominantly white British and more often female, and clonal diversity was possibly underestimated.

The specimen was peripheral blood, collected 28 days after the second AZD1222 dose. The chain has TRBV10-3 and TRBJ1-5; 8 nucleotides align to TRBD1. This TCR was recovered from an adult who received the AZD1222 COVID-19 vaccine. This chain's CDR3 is CATAGADRGGNQPQHF. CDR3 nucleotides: TGTGCCACCGCCGGGGCAGACAGGGGAGGCAATCAGCCCCAGCATTTT.